This T cell receptor beta chain originates from a study of beta chain features in type 1 diabetes. Overall study: Investigators examined roughly 99,000,000 sorted cells across all samples.

CD4+ naive, central memory, regulatory and stem cell-like memory cells were sorted via CD45RO/CCR7/CD25/CD127/CD95/CD27. This clone was detected only a few times. Its antigen is not identified. The sequenced template was cDNA made from the entire isolated RNA. The repertoire was sequenced with immunoSEQ multiplex PCR; TCRdb's copy has only in-frame clones and lacks some. The profile shows more than 250,000 clones, roughly 21% of them singletons. Study-level results: It was not settled here whether HLA type affects TCRB rearrangement. All four CD4+ subsets of Type 1 diabetes patients contained TCRB CDR3s that were moderately but significantly shorter. An over-representation of cells with high TCR expression could result from cDNA sequencing.

The sequence came from a woman aged 40 to 49 with type 1 diabetes. The sequencing sample was made of naive CD4+ T cells from blood.

CDR3 protein: CASSLQVYNEQFF. The CDR3 bases are TGTGCCAGCAGCCTCCAGGTATACAATGAGCAGTTCTTC. The chain is built from TRBV9 and TRBJ2-1; D not certain. Trimming removed 4 bases at V and 4 bases at J, with 9 bases between. Per the germline V gene, CDR1 is SGDLS and CDR2 is YYNGEE. This CDR3 region has 13 residues.